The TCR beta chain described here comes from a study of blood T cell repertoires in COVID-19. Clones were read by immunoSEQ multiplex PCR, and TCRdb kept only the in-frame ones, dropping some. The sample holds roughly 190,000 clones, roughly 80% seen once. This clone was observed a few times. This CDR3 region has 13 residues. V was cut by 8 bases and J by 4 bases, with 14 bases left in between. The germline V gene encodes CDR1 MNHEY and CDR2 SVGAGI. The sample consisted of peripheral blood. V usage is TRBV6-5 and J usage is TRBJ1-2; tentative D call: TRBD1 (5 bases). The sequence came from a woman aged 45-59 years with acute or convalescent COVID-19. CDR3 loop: CASRGGTRYGYTF. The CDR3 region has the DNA TGTGCCAGCCGGGGAGGGACGCGCTATGGCTACACCTTC.